A selection of T cell receptor beta chains follows, all from one sample in a study of blood T cell dynamics during melanoma immunotherapy. Profiling relied on immunoSEQ multiplex PCR, and the TCRdb table lists in-frame clones only, not all of them. The data show 15,000 to 20,000 clones, around 93% seen once. Sequences were derived from effector memory CD8+ T cells from blood, sampled from a patient treated with checkpoint blockade. The receptor set was obtained from a human donor with melanoma. Each CDR3 is given with its conserved first and last residue. Fields, in order: V gene, clone size, D gene, J gene, CDR3 DNA, CDR3 protein. D genes are given only for firm matches. Rows may omit the clone size; those that give it use once, few, many or a size class.

V: TRBV11-2
size: -
D: -
J: TRBJ2-7
DNA: TGTGCCAGCAGCTTCAGGGTCCACGAGCAGTACTTC
CDR3: CASSFRVHEQYF

V: TRBV6-6
size: -
D: -
J: TRBJ2-7
DNA: TGTGCCAGCAGTTACTCGCAGGGAGGTTACGAGCAGTACTTC
CDR3: CASSYSQGGYEQYF

V: TRBV28
size: few
D: -
J: TRBJ2-7
DNA: TGTGCCAGCAGTTTCCCAGGGGCCCACGAGCAGTACTTC
CDR3: CASSFPGAHEQYF

V: TRBV11-2
size: -
D: -
J: TRBJ2-5
DNA: TGTGCCAGCAGCTTAGATGTTAACCATAGGGAGACCCAGTACTTC
CDR3: CASSLDVNHRETQYF

V: TRBV11-2
size: -
D: -
J: TRBJ1-2
DNA: TGTGCCAGCAATCCGACGACAGGCCTAACGGGCCATGGCTACACCTTC
CDR3: CASNPTTGLTGHGYTF

V: TRBV4-2
size: -
D: -
J: TRBJ2-1
DNA: TGTGCCAGCAGCCAAGATCTAGGCTACAATGAGCAGTTCTTC
CDR3: CASSQDLGYNEQFF

V: TRBV5-4
size: once
D: TRBD1
J: TRBJ1-2
DNA: TGTGCCAGCAGGGATGCCGGGACAGGGTTTGGCTACACCTTC
CDR3: CASRDAGTGFGYTF

V: TRBV7-9
size: -
D: -
J: TRBJ2-3
DNA: TGTGCCAGCAGCTTAGCCGGGGGTACAGATACGCAGTATTTT
CDR3: CASSLAGGTDTQYF

V: TRBV27
size: -
D: -
J: TRBJ2-3
DNA: TGTGCCAGCAGTTTGCAGGGCTACACAGATACGCAGTATTTT
CDR3: CASSLQGYTDTQYF

V: TRBV27
size: -
D: TRBD1
J: TRBJ2-1
DNA: TGTGCCAGCAGTTTAGGACAGGGGCCCTACAATGAGCAGTTCTTC
CDR3: CASSLGQGPYNEQFF

V: TRBV5-1
size: -
D: TRBD1
J: TRBJ1-1
DNA: TGCGCCAGCAGCTTAGGGACAGGGGTGAACACTGAAGCTTTCTTT
CDR3: CASSLGTGVNTEAFF

V: TRBV4-1
size: -
D: -
J: TRBJ2-3
DNA: TGCGCCAGCAGCCAAGGGGCGTATGAGGATACGCAGTATTTT
CDR3: CASSQGAYEDTQYF

V: TRBV13
size: -
D: TRBD1
J: TRBJ1-2
DNA: TGTGCCAGCAGTCCTGGACAGGGGGCCTATGGCTACACCTTC
CDR3: CASSPGQGAYGYTF

V: TRBV9
size: -
D: -
J: TRBJ2-1
DNA: TGTGCCAGCAGCGCAACCCACGGACTATCCTACAATGAGCAGTTCTTC
CDR3: CASSATHGLSYNEQFF

V: TRBV5-1
size: -
D: -
J: TRBJ1-3
DNA: TGCGCCAGCAGCTTGTTCCCGGATCTGAGCTCTGGAAACACCATATATTTT
CDR3: CASSLFPDLSSGNTIYF

V: TRBV29-1
size: -
D: TRBD2
J: TRBJ2-1
DNA: TGCAGCGTCCCACCGGGACTAGTGGGTGAGCAGTTCTTC
CDR3: CSVPPGLVGEQFF

V: TRBV5-4
size: -
D: TRBD2
J: TRBJ2-7
DNA: TGTGCCAGCAGCTTCGGCGGGAGCGAGCAGTACTTC
CDR3: CASSFGGSEQYF

V: TRBV10-3
size: -
D: -
J: TRBJ1-2
DNA: TGTGCCATCAGTGAGGTCTCAGGGGCCTATGGCTACACCTTC
CDR3: CAISEVSGAYGYTF

V: TRBV10-3
size: -
D: TRBD1
J: TRBJ2-3
DNA: TGTGCCATCGGACCGAGGGACAGAGTCACAGATACGCAGTATTTT
CDR3: CAIGPRDRVTDTQYF

V: TRBV28
size: -
D: -
J: TRBJ1-4
DNA: TGTGCCAGCAGAACCAAACTGAGGGAAAAACTGTTTTTT
CDR3: CASRTKLREKLFF

V: TRBV27
size: -
D: -
J: TRBJ1-1
DNA: TGTGCCAGCAGTACCCAACAGGGAATGAACACTGAAGCTTTCTTT
CDR3: CASSTQQGMNTEAFF

V: TRBV15
size: -
D: -
J: TRBJ2-7
DNA: TGTGCCACCAGCAGGAGGACATCTTCCTACGAGCAGTACTTC
CDR3: CATSRRTSSYEQYF

V: TRBV14
size: -
D: TRBD1
J: TRBJ2-7
DNA: TGTGCCAGCAGCCCAAATCATTGGACAGGGGTTCACGAGCAGTACTTC
CDR3: CASSPNHWTGVHEQYF

V: TRBV11-2
size: -
D: -
J: TRBJ2-7
DNA: TGTGCCAGCACCCTATTTGATTCAGGGAACGAGCAGTACTTC
CDR3: CASTLFDSGNEQYF

V: TRBV7-8
size: -
D: TRBD2
J: TRBJ2-7
DNA: TGTGCCAGCAGCTTATTAACGGGAGGGCCTAACGAGCAGTACTTC
CDR3: CASSLLTGGPNEQYF

V: TRBV10-3
size: -
D: -
J: TRBJ2-1
DNA: TGTGCCATCAGTGCACCACGTTACAATGAGCAGTTCTTC
CDR3: CAISAPRYNEQFF

V: TRBV11-2
size: -
D: -
J: TRBJ1-2
DNA: TGTGCCAGCAGCCCGGACAGCAACTATGGCTACACCTTC
CDR3: CASSPDSNYGYTF

V: TRBV7-9
size: -
D: TRBD2
J: TRBJ2-7
DNA: TGTGCCAGCAGCTTAGCGACCAGCGGGAGAACCTACGAGCAGTACTTC
CDR3: CASSLATSGRTYEQYF

V: TRBV10-3
size: -
D: -
J: TRBJ2-7
DNA: TGTGCCATCATGGGCAGGGGGGGCGAGCAGTACTTC
CDR3: CAIMGRGGEQYF

V: TRBV9
size: -
D: -
J: TRBJ2-1
DNA: TGTGCCAGCAGCGTGGGGGAGAGCTACAATGAGCAGTTCTTC
CDR3: CASSVGESYNEQFF

V: TRBV2
size: -
D: -
J: TRBJ1-4
DNA: TGTGCCAGCAGCGAGGACGGAGAAAAACTGTTTTTT
CDR3: CASSEDGEKLFF

V: TRBV9
size: -
D: TRBD2
J: TRBJ2-3
DNA: TGTGCCAGCTCCACTAGCGGGAGGGGAGCAGATACGCAGTATTTT
CDR3: CASSTSGRGADTQYF

V: TRBV19
size: -
D: -
J: TRBJ1-1
DNA: TGTGCCAGTACCCATACGAGGGAAGCTTTCTTT
CDR3: CASTHTREAFF

V: TRBV7-9
size: -
D: -
J: TRBJ2-1
DNA: TGTGCCAGCAGCCCAACCAGGGGAGGCTGGAATGAGCAGTTCTTC
CDR3: CASSPTRGGWNEQFF

V: TRBV10-3
size: -
D: TRBD2
J: TRBJ2-1
DNA: TGTGCCATCAGTGACTCTAGCGGGAGTCCCTACAATGAGCAGTTCTTC
CDR3: CAISDSSGSPYNEQFF

V: TRBV28
size: -
D: TRBD2
J: TRBJ2-5
DNA: TGTGCCAGCAGTTTTTTTCTGGGGACTAGCGAAGAGACCCAGTACTTC
CDR3: CASSFFLGTSEETQYF

V: TRBV7-3
size: -
D: -
J: TRBJ2-1
DNA: TGTGCCAGCAGCCAGGACTCGAATTTATACAATGAGCAGTTCTTC
CDR3: CASSQDSNLYNEQFF

V: TRBV19
size: -
D: TRBD2
J: TRBJ2-1
DNA: TGTGCCAGTAGTATAGGACTAGCGGGAGGGAGGGAGCAGTTCTTC
CDR3: CASSIGLAGGREQFF

V: TRBV15
size: -
D: TRBD2
J: TRBJ2-1
DNA: TGTGCCACCAGCAGATCGGGACTAGCGTTATACAATGAGCAGTTCTTC
CDR3: CATSRSGLALYNEQFF

V: TRBV7-3
size: -
D: TRBD2
J: TRBJ2-1
DNA: TGTGCCAGCAGCGCCGCTAGCGGCCTCTCCTACAATGAGCAGTTCTTC
CDR3: CASSAASGLSYNEQFF

V: TRBV29-1
size: -
D: -
J: TRBJ2-1
DNA: TGCAGCGTTCATCCGGGACACCATATCAATGAGCAGTTCTTC
CDR3: CSVHPGHHINEQFF

V: TRBV7-9
size: -
D: TRBD1
J: TRBJ1-3
DNA: TGTGCCAGCAGCTCCCGGACAGGGGAACTTATTGATAGGAACACCATATATTTT
CDR3: CASSSRTGELIDRNTIYF

V: TRBV27
size: -
D: -
J: TRBJ2-5
DNA: TGTGCCAGCAGTCCTCCAGGAGAGACCCAGTACTTC
CDR3: CASSPPGETQYF

V: TRBV7-3
size: once
D: TRBD2
J: TRBJ2-1
DNA: TGTGCCAGCAGCGCCACCCTAGCGGGAGATTACAATGAGCAGTTCTTC
CDR3: CASSATLAGDYNEQFF

V: TRBV28
size: -
D: -
J: TRBJ2-3
DNA: TGTGCCAGCAGTTTAGGTTTATGGACAGAACAGAGCACAGATACGCAGTATTTT
CDR3: CASSLGLWTEQSTDTQYF

V: TRBV2
size: few
D: -
J: TRBJ2-5
DNA: TGTGCCAGCACCACGAGGGACCGAGTCAAAGAGACCCAGTACTTC
CDR3: CASTTRDRVKETQYF

V: TRBV9
size: -
D: -
J: TRBJ2-7
DNA: TGTGCCAGCAGCCCGTGGAGCAGTTTCCACGAGCAGTACTTC
CDR3: CASSPWSSFHEQYF

V: TRBV18
size: -
D: -
J: TRBJ2-7
DNA: TGTGCCAGCTCACAACCCGGGGGCGGCGGCGAGCAGTACTTC
CDR3: CASSQPGGGGEQYF

V: TRBV4-2
size: -
D: TRBD2
J: TRBJ2-7
DNA: TGTGCCAGCAGCTTTGGGACTAGCGGGTACTACGAGCAGTACTTC
CDR3: CASSFGTSGYYEQYF